The rows below give T cell receptor beta chains drawn from one sample of a study of T-cell reconstitution after alpha-beta-depleted transplantation in children. A single record per CDR3 protein comes from TCRdb applying MiXCR to the PCR reads. The sample has some 76,000 distinct CDR3 sequences; roughly a tenth are singletons. Specimen: PBMCs, collected before TCRalphabeta/CD19-depleted stem cell transplant. The receptors stem from a boy under 18 with acute myeloid leukemia, due to receive a stem cell transplant. CDR3s include the opening cysteine and the closing phenylalanine or tryptophan. The D gene is left open where the match is weak. Clone size is not always given. Where it is, it says once, few, many or a class for expanded clones.

clone size	V gene	D gene	J gene	CDR3 protein	CDR3 DNA
few	TRBV5-4	-	TRBJ2-1	CASSWRGDNEQFF	TGTGCCAGCAGCTGGAGGGGGGATAATGAGCAGTTCTTC
many	TRBV27	TRBD2	TRBJ2-3	CASSLSGGSRYF	TGTGCCAGCAGTTTATCGGGCGGGAGCCGGTATTTT
many	TRBV7-3	-	TRBJ1-1	CSSSLGGRGARGTEAFF	TGTTCCAGCAGCTTAGGGGGGCGGGGGGCGAGGGGAACTGAAGCTTTCTTT
many	TRBV12-3/TRBV12-4	-	TRBJ2-1	CASSLDRSPSYNEQFF	TGTGCCAGCAGTTTAGATAGGAGTCCCTCCTACAATGAGCAGTTCTTC
many	TRBV7-7	-	TRBJ2-2	CASSRTSLFSTGELFF	TGTGCTAGCAGCCGTACTAGCTTATTCTCCACCGGGGAGCTGTTTTTT
many	TRBV5-1	TRBD2	TRBJ2-1	CASSLVSSGSYNEQFF	TGCGCCAGCAGCTTGGTCTCTAGCGGGAGCTACAATGAGCAGTTCTTC
many	TRBV20-1	TRBD1	TRBJ1-1	CSAPPGQTMAFF	TGCAGTGCTCCCCCGGGACAGACTATGGCTTTCTTT
many	TRBV5-1	TRBD1	TRBJ2-1	CASNGGQGNYNEQFF	TGCGCCAGCAACGGCGGACAGGGAAACTACAATGAGCAGTTCTTC
many	TRBV20-1	-	TRBJ1-2	CSAPGEANYGYTF	TGCAGTGCTCCAGGGGAAGCTAACTATGGCTACACCTTC
many	TRBV5-6	-	TRBJ2-2	CASSGGLPKDSTGELFF	TGTGCCAGCAGCGGGGGTCTTCCCAAAGACAGTACCGGGGAGCTGTTTTTT
many	TRBV20-1	TRBD1	TRBJ2-5	CSATRLGTGGRETQYF	TGCAGTGCGACCCGCTTAGGGACAGGGGGAAGGGAGACCCAGTACTTC
many	TRBV29-1	TRBD1	TRBJ1-4	CSVRDRAGEKLFF	TGCAGCGTACGGGACAGGGCCGGTGAAAAACTGTTTTTT
many	TRBV4-2	TRBD1	TRBJ2-7	CASSHVSGTASYEQYF	TGTGCCAGCAGCCACGTCTCCGGGACAGCCTCCTACGAGCAGTACTTC
many	TRBV7-7	TRBD1	TRBJ2-2	CASSPRDRHTTGELFF	TGTGCTAGCAGCCCCCGGGACAGGCACACCACCGGGGAGCTGTTTTTT
many	TRBV12-3/TRBV12-4	-	TRBJ1-4	CASSLVAEKLFF	TGTGCCAGCAGTTTAGTGGCTGAAAAACTGTTTTTT
many	TRBV9	TRBD2	TRBJ2-2	CASSGGLATNTGELFF	TGTGCCAGCAGCGGCGGACTAGCGACGAACACCGGGGAGCTGTTTTTT
many	TRBV4-3	-	TRBJ2-5	CASSQDIPPTLGSETQYF	TGCGCCAGCAGCCAAGATATACCGCCCACTTTGGGGAGCGAGACCCAGTACTTC
many	TRBV7-2	-	TRBJ2-5	CASSWGAPGSETQYF	TGTGCCAGCAGCTGGGGGGCCCCGGGCAGCGAGACCCAGTACTTC
many	TRBV11-1	-	TRBJ2-2	CASSSPGPYTGELFF	TGTGCCAGCAGCTCTCCGGGACCCTACACCGGGGAGCTGTTTTTT
-	TRBV11-2	-	TRBJ2-1	CASSLDPGSSYNEQFF	TGTGCCAGCAGCTTAGATCCGGGGAGCTCCTACAATGAGCAGTTCTTC
many	TRBV12-3/TRBV12-4	-	TRBJ1-5	CASSLSWTVRQPQHF	TGTGCCAGCAGTTTAAGTTGGACCGTCCGGCAGCCCCAGCATTTT
many	TRBV7-9	-	TRBJ1-1	CASSLALNRETEAFF	TGTGCCAGCAGCTTAGCGCTGAACAGGGAAACTGAAGCTTTCTTT
many	TRBV5-1	-	TRBJ2-1	CASSLAPNEQFF	TGCGCCAGCAGCTTGGCCCCGAATGAGCAGTTCTTC
many	TRBV12-3/TRBV12-4	-	TRBJ2-7	CASSLARGKQYF	TGTGCCAGCAGTTTAGCGAGGGGCAAGCAGTACTTC
many	TRBV7-8	TRBD2	TRBJ2-1	CASSLRTSGGFGEQFF	TGTGCCAGCAGCCTTAGGACTAGCGGGGGGTTCGGTGAGCAGTTCTTC
many	TRBV20-1	TRBD2	TRBJ2-5	CSASRLLAGGPLEETQYF	TGCAGTGCCAGTAGACTACTAGCGGGAGGACCTTTGGAAGAGACCCAGTACTTC
many	TRBV4-3	TRBD2	TRBJ2-1	CASSQDYASGFNEQFF	TGCGCCAGCAGCCAAGATTACGCTAGCGGGTTCAATGAGCAGTTCTTC
-	TRBV15	TRBD2	TRBJ2-3	CATSRVWSSGMVTQYF	TGTGCCACCAGCAGAGTGTGGTCTAGCGGAATGGTTACGCAGTATTTT
many	TRBV6-2/TRBV6-3	TRBD2	TRBJ2-7	CASSRGLAGVYEQYF	TGTGCCAGCAGCCGAGGACTAGCGGGCGTCTACGAGCAGTACTTC
many	TRBV7-2	-	TRBJ2-1	CASSLGWATPGYEQFF	TGTGCCAGCAGCTTGGGTTGGGCAACCCCCGGGTATGAGCAGTTCTTC
many	TRBV6-5	-	TRBJ2-1	CASSYSPASSYNEQFF	TGTGCCAGCAGTTACTCCCCTGCCAGCTCCTACAATGAGCAGTTCTTC
-	TRBV19	-	TRBJ1-1	CASSLERGNTEAFF	TGTGCCAGTAGTCTCGAGCGGGGGAACACTGAAGCTTTCTTT
many	TRBV20-1	TRBD1	TRBJ2-1	CRGQSSYNEQFF	TGCAGGGGACAGAGCTCCTACAATGAGCAGTTCTTC
many	TRBV20-1	-	TRBJ2-3	CSAKLLGPLDTQYF	TGCAGTGCAAAACTCCTCGGGCCATTAGATACGCAGTATTTT
many	TRBV5-5	TRBD1	TRBJ1-5	CASSLETGVNQPQHF	TGTGCCAGCAGCTTGGAGACAGGGGTCAATCAGCCCCAGCATTTT
many	TRBV27	-	TRBJ2-3	CASSGLDYDTDTQYF	TGTGCCAGCAGTGGGTTGGATTACGACACAGATACGCAGTATTTT
large	TRBV3-1	TRBD2	TRBJ2-1	CASSQAGTSGIDFNEQFF	TGTGCCAGCAGCCAAGCCGGGACTAGCGGGATCGACTTCAATGAGCAGTTCTTC
many	TRBV25-1	TRBD2	TRBJ2-7	CASSELRSSGKRYEQYF	TGTGCCAGCAGTGAATTACGGTCTAGCGGGAAGCGGTACGAGCAGTACTTC
-	TRBV7-2	-	TRBJ1-2	CASSRGAGDPPDGGYTF	TGTGCCAGCAGCCGCGGTGCGGGGGACCCCCCCGATGGAGGCTACACCTTC
many	TRBV5-1	-	TRBJ1-6	CASTGSSSYNSPLHF	TGCGCCTCCACTGGTTCTTCCTCCTATAATTCACCCCTCCACTTT
many	TRBV6-6	-	TRBJ2-5	CASSYYRETQYF	TGTGCCAGCAGTTACTACCGAGAGACCCAGTACTTC
many	TRBV12-3/TRBV12-4	-	TRBJ2-1	CATTIQGYNEQFF	TGTGCCACCACAATACAGGGCTACAATGAGCAGTTCTTC
-	TRBV20-1	-	TRBJ2-7	CSASWDRYYEQYF	TGCAGTGCTAGCTGGGACCGATACTACGAGCAGTACTTC
many	TRBV7-2	-	TRBJ2-7	CASSLVATYEQYF	TGTGCCAGCAGCTTAGTGGCAACCTACGAGCAGTACTTC
-	TRBV5-1	-	TRBJ2-7	CASSRNWDWAYEQYF	TGCGCCAGCAGCCGCAATTGGGACTGGGCTTACGAGCAGTACTTC
-	TRBV6-2/TRBV6-3	-	TRBJ2-7	CASSYSWGYEQYF	TGTGCCAGCAGTTACTCGTGGGGCTACGAGCAGTACTTC
many	TRBV6-5	-	TRBJ1-1	CASSYARLNTEAFF	TGTGCCAGCAGTTACGCCAGACTGAACACTGAAGCTTTCTTT
many	TRBV20-1	TRBD2	TRBJ2-7	CSATAGGEEQYF	TGCAGTGCCACAGCGGGAGGGGAAGAGCAGTACTTC
-	TRBV4-2	-	TRBJ2-7	CASSQGEPPREQYF	TGTGCCAGCAGCCAAGGGGAACCTCCACGCGAGCAGTACTTC
few	TRBV6-5	-	TRBJ2-2	CASSSYRGGELFF	TGTGCCAGCAGTTCGTATCGTGGCGGGGAGCTGTTTTTT
many	TRBV5-1	TRBD1	TRBJ2-1	CASSRGQASSYNEQFF	TGCGCCAGCAGCCGGGGACAGGCGAGCTCCTACAATGAGCAGTTCTTC
many	TRBV4-2	TRBD1	TRBJ2-1	CASSRLQGTEQFF	TGTGCCAGCAGCCGCCTACAGGGGACTGAGCAGTTCTTC
many	TRBV5-1	-	TRBJ2-5	CASSLGSLQETQYF	TGCGCCAGCAGTCTAGGAAGCTTACAAGAGACCCAGTACTTC
-	TRBV5-6	TRBD1	TRBJ2-3	CARGPGQGLGATDTQYF	TGTGCCAGGGGCCCCGGACAGGGATTGGGCGCGACAGATACGCAGTATTTT
many	TRBV12-3/TRBV12-4	TRBD2	TRBJ2-1	CASSFGTSGRDEQFF	TGTGCCAGCAGTTTTGGGACTAGCGGGAGGGACGAGCAGTTCTTC
-	TRBV5-2	-	TRBJ2-5	CASGPGRMGLWETQYF	TGTGCCAGCGGCCCTGGGCGAATGGGACTCTGGGAGACCCAGTACTTC
-	TRBV28	-	TRBJ1-2	CASSSRKNYGYTF	TGTGCCAGCAGTTCCAGGAAGAACTATGGCTACACCTTC
-	TRBV12-3/TRBV12-4	TRBD1	TRBJ2-2	CASSQTGATNTGELFF	TGTGCCAGCAGTCAAACAGGGGCGACGAACACCGGGGAGCTGTTTTTT
many	TRBV5-5	TRBD1	TRBJ2-5	CASSSRDSVNGETQYF	TGTGCCAGCAGCTCTAGGGACAGCGTAAACGGGGAGACCCAGTACTTC
many	TRBV5-5	TRBD1	TRBJ2-3	CASSSGTASTDTQYF	TGTGCCAGCAGCTCCGGGACAGCCAGCACAGATACGCAGTATTTT